Listed here is a single T cell receptor (beta chain). The CDR3 covers 18 residues. Germline V gene lookup returns CDR1 LGHDT and CDR2 YNNKEL (reference sequence). V shed 0 bases and J shed 3 bases, with 21 bases lying between them. The source of the sample is a study of blood T cell repertoires in COVID-19. Study context: T cells, B-cell-depleted T cells, or PBMCs supplied cDNA or gDNA.

Under the authors' procedure: For nucleated cells, counts were estimated from reference gene primer amplification. Generated by immunoSEQ multiplex PCR, the TCRdb table keeps only in-frame clones and is missing some. V, J and clone size are taken as reported in that table, and D and trimming were inferred from the DNA itself. The sample shows 90,000 to 100,000 clones, 55% to 80% of them seen only once. What was sequenced was peripheral blood. This clonotype was obtained from a woman aged 55-70 years in a cohort sampled during active or convalescent COVID-19. The chain has TRBV3-1 (or the pseudogene TRBV3-2) and TRBJ2-7; the D gene is possibly TRBD2 (5 bases). The CDR3 region has the DNA TGTGCCAGCAGCCAAGAAGTTAGCCCCGGGGAACGGTTCTACGAGCAGTACTTC. It codes for CASSQEVSPGERFYEQYF.